A single sample is the source of the 12 T cell receptor beta chains below, sequenced in a study of T cell responses to AZD1222 COVID-19 vaccine. Only in-frame clones appear in the TCRdb table, and some are missing; sequencing was by immunoSEQ multiplex PCR. The top ten clones hold 20% to 30% of a sample with about 180,000 clones, about 88% of them seen once. Sample: peripheral blood, taken 28 days after the second AZD1222 dose. Every receptor here comes from an adult who received the AZD1222 COVID-19 vaccine.

The rearrangement links TRBV7-3 to TRBJ2-3, with TRBD1 matching over 9 bases. Germline V lookup: CDR1 SGHTA, CDR2 FQGTGA. With 5 bases clipped from V and 4 bases from J, the junction kept 13 bases outside the gene matches. This CDR3 region has 17 residues. CDR3 loop: CASSPLGGQGLPDTQYF. Here the CDR3 DNA reads TGTGCCAGCAGCCCCTTAGGGGGACAGGGCCTCCCAGATACGCAGTATTTT.

This chain joins TRBV27 and TRBJ2-2; 9 positions agree with TRBD1. Trimming removed 6 bases from V and 9 bases from J; junction bases left unmatched: 8. The CDR3 is 14 amino acids. Germline assignment: CDR1 MNHEY and CDR2 SMNVEV (reference sequence). The DNA of the CDR3 is TGTGCCAGCAGCCCGGACAGGGGCTTGCGGGAGCTGTTTTTT. This codes for CASSPDRGLRELFF.

The J gene is TRBJ2-3, the V gene TRBV5-5; 8 nucleotides agree with TRBD1. Trimming cost V 4 bases and J 5 bases; bases outside gene matches: 9. Germline lookup yields CDR1 SGHKS and CDR2 YYEKEE (reference sequence). The CDR3 runs 15 residues. The CDR3 reads CASSRTLTGVDTQYF. CDR3 sequence (DNA): TGTGCCAGCAGCCGAACACTGACAGGGGTAGATACGCAGTATTTT.

The chain employs TRBV29-1 and TRBJ1-5, with D tentatively TRBD1 (5 bases). CDR1 is SQVTM, CDR2 ANQGSEA, per germline. Trimming stripped 4 bases from V and 3 bases from J, with 10 bases between. The CDR3 contains 13 residues. The chain's CDR3 is CSVGADNNQPQHF. DNA for the CDR3: TGCAGCGTTGGGGCGGACAACAATCAGCCCCAGCATTTT.

The chain uses TRBV18 and TRBJ2-7, with 7 bases aligning to TRBD1. Germline V lookup: CDR1 KGHSH, CDR2 LQKENI. J was trimmed by 2 bases and V by 6 bases; bases with no gene match: 7. The CDR3 extends over 14 amino acids. The CDR3 sequence: CASSNWGQTYEQYF. The DNA for the CDR3 is TGTGCCAGCTCGAACTGGGGACAGACCTACGAGCAGTACTTC.

The rearrangement joins TRBV7-2 to TRBJ2-4; D remains ambiguous. CDR1 SGHTA and CDR2 FQGNSA come from the germline V gene. This CDR3 is 14 amino acids long. Trimming stripped 1 base from V and 8 bases from J, with 12 bases between. The CDR3 nucleotides read TGTGCCAGCAGCTTAGGTCCGGGTTCGGACATTCAGTACTTC. Encoded protein: CASSLGPGSDIQYF.

The chain carries TRBV7-8 and TRBJ1-6; the D gene is possibly TRBD1 (5 bases). The CDR3 consists of 15 residues. Per the germline V gene, CDR1 is SGHVS and CDR2 is FQNEAQ. The V gene lost 6 bases and the J gene lost 7 bases, with 16 bases spanning the gap. CDR3 residues: CASSDDRRQNSPLHF. In nucleotides, the CDR3 is TGTGCCAGCAGTGACGACCGTCGACAGAATTCACCCCTCCACTTT.

Of note for this clone: The junction shows a germline mismatch at one end, possibly a read error. This chain joins TRBV28 and TRBJ2-7; D might be TRBD2 (7 bases). Germline lookup yields CDR1 MDHEN and CDR2 SYDVKM. This CDR3 has 13 residues. CDR3 in amino acids: CASSPLVRGGPRF. CDR3 bases: TGTGCCAGCAGTCCATTGGTGAGGGGGGGCCCCCGCTTC.

This rearrangement joins TRBV6-2 or TRBV6-3 to TRBJ2-7; a weak D match, TRBD2 (5 bases). V was clipped by 5 bases and J by 3 bases, with 11 bases between them. Germline CDR1 reads MNHEY; CDR2 reads SVGEGT. This CDR3 comprises 13 residues. This CDR3 reads CASSGDSVYEQYF. CDR3 DNA: TGTGCCAGCAGTGGGGATAGCGTCTACGAGCAGTACTTC.

V and J are TRBV11-3 and TRBJ2-7; D is perhaps TRBD2 (7 bases). From germline, CDR1 is SGHNT and CDR2 YENEEA. Trimming stripped 8 bases from V and 5 bases from J, with 22 bases between. This CDR3 has 15 residues. As DNA, the CDR3 is TGTGCCAGCTCCCCAGGGGAGGGTTATTCCAACGAGCAGTACTTC. This encodes CASSPGEGYSNEQYF.

The chain uses TRBV5-1 and TRBJ2-7, with 11 bases identical to TRBD1. The CDR3 contains 18 residues. The J segment lost 0 bases and the V segment lost 4 bases, leaving 12 bases of the junction unmatched. Germline V gene lookup returns CDR1 SGHRS and CDR2 YFSETQ. Here the CDR3 reads CASSEQGQGGTSSYEQYF. The CDR3, as DNA: TGCGCCAGCAGCGAACAGGGACAGGGGGGGACGAGCTCCTACGAGCAGTACTTC.

This clone was observed a single time. Other DNA sequences in the sample encode the same CDR3. The chain is built from TRBV28 and TRBJ2-7, with D unresolved. CDR3 length equals 11 residues. V lost 4 bases to trimming and J lost 4 bases, with 5 bases between them. Germline CDR1 and CDR2: MDHEN and SYDVKM. The CDR3: CASSWGYEQYF. In nucleotides, the CDR3 is TGTGCCAGCAGTTGGGGTTACGAGCAGTACTTC.